These T cell receptor beta chains were read from a single sample in a study of blood T cell repertoires in COVID-19. Here immunoSEQ multiplex PCR was the method, and the copy in TCRdb shows in-frame clones only, minus some. The repertoire holds about 120,000 clones, with 90% as singletons. Material for sequencing was peripheral blood. These receptors were taken from a human donor with active COVID-19. The donor label of this sample is uncertain. CDR3s include the opening cysteine and the closing phenylalanine or tryptophan. The order of the fields is J gene, D gene, V gene, clone size, CDR3 DNA, CDR3 protein. A D gene is named only where the DNA matches it firmly. A clone size is listed for some rows: how often the clone was seen (once, few, many), or a class if it is expanded.

j_call: TRBJ1-1
d_call: .
v_call: TRBV9
clone_size: .
cdr3_nt: TGTGCCAGCAGCCCCACCTCGGGCACTGAAGCTTTCTTT
cdr3_aa: CASSPTSGTEAFF

j_call: TRBJ1-2
d_call: .
v_call: TRBV30
clone_size: .
cdr3_nt: TGTGCCTGGAGCGGAGGACGGCACTATGGCTACACCTTC
cdr3_aa: CAWSGGRHYGYTF

j_call: TRBJ1-2
d_call: .
v_call: TRBV6-2/TRBV6-3
clone_size: .
cdr3_nt: TGTGCCAGCAGCGTGGGGACTCCAAGCGCTGGCTACACCTTC
cdr3_aa: CASSVGTPSAGYTF

j_call: TRBJ1-2
d_call: .
v_call: TRBV5-4
clone_size: .
cdr3_nt: TGTGCCAGCAGCTCTAGGGTCGGACTCTATGGCTACACCTTC
cdr3_aa: CASSSRVGLYGYTF

j_call: TRBJ2-1
d_call: TRBD2
v_call: TRBV11-3
clone_size: .
cdr3_nt: TGTGCCAGCAGCTTAGCTAGCGGGGGGGCCTCTCCCTACAATGAGCAGTTCTTC
cdr3_aa: CASSLASGGASPYNEQFF

j_call: TRBJ2-5
d_call: TRBD2
v_call: TRBV2
clone_size: once
cdr3_nt: TGTGCCAGCATCCTCCCCGGGACTAGCGGGCAAGAGACCCAGTACTTC
cdr3_aa: CASILPGTSGQETQYF

j_call: TRBJ1-1
d_call: TRBD1
v_call: TRBV27
clone_size: .
cdr3_nt: TGTGCCAGCAGTTTACAGGGGGTAGGAAACACTGAAGCTTTCTTT
cdr3_aa: CASSLQGVGNTEAFF

j_call: TRBJ1-6
d_call: .
v_call: TRBV3-1/TRBV3-2
clone_size: .
cdr3_nt: TGTGCCAGCAGCCAAGTTCCGGGGTTGTCACCCCTCCACTTT
cdr3_aa: CASSQVPGLSPLHF

j_call: TRBJ1-2
d_call: TRBD1
v_call: TRBV4-1
clone_size: .
cdr3_nt: TGCGCCAGCAGCCAAGCTGAAGGGGGCGCTAACTATGGCTACACCTTC
cdr3_aa: CASSQAEGGANYGYTF

j_call: TRBJ2-7
d_call: TRBD1
v_call: TRBV7-2
clone_size: few
cdr3_nt: TGTGCCAGCAGCTTAGGGGGGACAGGGTCTCTGGAGCAGTACTTC
cdr3_aa: CASSLGGTGSLEQYF

j_call: TRBJ2-1
d_call: TRBD2
v_call: TRBV7-2
clone_size: .
cdr3_nt: TGTGCCAGCAGCTTACGTAGCGGGGGGGCCAATGAGCAGTTCTTC
cdr3_aa: CASSLRSGGANEQFF

j_call: TRBJ2-3
d_call: .
v_call: TRBV7-8
clone_size: .
cdr3_nt: TGTGCCAGCAGCTTAACAGTCCCTAGCACAGATACGCAGTATTTT
cdr3_aa: CASSLTVPSTDTQYF

j_call: TRBJ2-2
d_call: TRBD1
v_call: TRBV5-1
clone_size: once
cdr3_nt: TGCGCCAGCAGCTCTCACAGGGGTAGCACCGGGGAGCTGTTTTTT
cdr3_aa: CASSSHRGSTGELFF

j_call: TRBJ1-2
d_call: TRBD1
v_call: TRBV2
clone_size: .
cdr3_nt: TGTGCCAGCAGTAACACCGGGACAGACTATGGCTACACCTTC
cdr3_aa: CASSNTGTDYGYTF

j_call: TRBJ2-2
d_call: TRBD1
v_call: TRBV28
clone_size: .
cdr3_nt: TGTGCCAGCAGTACAGGGGGCACCGGGGAGCTGTTTTTT
cdr3_aa: CASSTGGTGELFF

j_call: TRBJ1-1
d_call: TRBD1
v_call: TRBV20-1
clone_size: .
cdr3_nt: TGCAGTGCCACGGACAGGGCTGAAGCTTTCTTT
cdr3_aa: CSATDRAEAFF

j_call: TRBJ2-5
d_call: TRBD2
v_call: TRBV6-5
clone_size: .
cdr3_nt: TGTGCCAGCAGTTACGCGCTAGCGGGGGTAGAGACCCAGTACTTC
cdr3_aa: CASSYALAGVETQYF

j_call: TRBJ2-5
d_call: .
v_call: TRBV9
clone_size: .
cdr3_nt: TGTGCCAGCAGCCGGCGCCAGGGGCAAGAGACCCAGTACTTC
cdr3_aa: CASSRRQGQETQYF

j_call: TRBJ2-3
d_call: TRBD2
v_call: TRBV5-4
clone_size: .
cdr3_nt: TGTGCCAGCAGCTTCGCTAGCGGGGGTAGCACAGATACGCAGTATTTT
cdr3_aa: CASSFASGGSTDTQYF

j_call: TRBJ2-3
d_call: .
v_call: TRBV29-1
clone_size: .
cdr3_nt: TGCAGCGTTGTTAGAGATACGCAGTATTTT
cdr3_aa: CSVVRDTQYF

j_call: TRBJ1-6
d_call: .
v_call: TRBV2
clone_size: .
cdr3_nt: TGTGCCAGCAGTGAAGGGAGGGGACCTAATTCACCCCTCCACTTT
cdr3_aa: CASSEGRGPNSPLHF

j_call: TRBJ2-5
d_call: TRBD2
v_call: TRBV7-8
clone_size: .
cdr3_nt: TGTGCCAGCAGCCCCCGGAGCTGGGGGGGGGAAGAGACCCAGTACTTC
cdr3_aa: CASSPRSWGGEETQYF

j_call: TRBJ2-4
d_call: .
v_call: TRBV6-5
clone_size: .
cdr3_nt: TGTGCCAGCAGCTCTACAGGGAGTAGCAACATTCAGTACTTC
cdr3_aa: CASSSTGSSNIQYF

j_call: TRBJ1-1
d_call: .
v_call: TRBV7-9
clone_size: .
cdr3_nt: TGTGCCAGCCAGGGGAAAGATTACACTGAAGCTTTCTTT
cdr3_aa: CASQGKDYTEAFF

j_call: TRBJ2-7
d_call: TRBD1
v_call: TRBV2
clone_size: .
cdr3_nt: TGTGCCAGCAGTGAATTGGGACAGAGAAACTACGAGCAGTACTTC
cdr3_aa: CASSELGQRNYEQYF

j_call: TRBJ2-5
d_call: .
v_call: TRBV4-1
clone_size: .
cdr3_nt: TGCGCCAGCAGCCTCGGGTGGCAAGAGACCCAGTACTTC
cdr3_aa: CASSLGWQETQYF

j_call: TRBJ1-5
d_call: .
v_call: TRBV6-6
clone_size: .
cdr3_nt: TGTGCCAGCAGTTACTCCATGAATCAGCCCCAGCATTTT
cdr3_aa: CASSYSMNQPQHF

j_call: TRBJ1-1
d_call: .
v_call: TRBV28
clone_size: .
cdr3_nt: TGTGCCACCTTTGATCCTCCGAGGACTGAAGCTTTCTTT
cdr3_aa: CATFDPPRTEAFF

j_call: TRBJ1-5
d_call: TRBD1
v_call: TRBV19
clone_size: .
cdr3_nt: TGTGCCAGTAATGACGGACAGGAAAGATGGGATCAGCCCCAGCATTTT
cdr3_aa: CASNDGQERWDQPQHF

j_call: TRBJ2-5
d_call: .
v_call: TRBV3-1/TRBV3-2
clone_size: .
cdr3_nt: TGTGCCAGCAGCCAAGGAACAGGGTCCGAAGAGACCCAGTACTTC
cdr3_aa: CASSQGTGSEETQYF

j_call: TRBJ2-3
d_call: TRBD2
v_call: TRBV10-3
clone_size: .
cdr3_nt: TGTGCCATCAGTACTACGGGGGGGCCCCCTTCGCAGTATTTT
cdr3_aa: CAISTTGGPPSQYF

j_call: TRBJ2-5
d_call: TRBD2
v_call: TRBV20-1
clone_size: .
cdr3_nt: TGCAGTGCTAGTTCGTTAGCGGGGGACCAAGAGACCCAGTACTTC
cdr3_aa: CSASSLAGDQETQYF

j_call: TRBJ1-2
d_call: .
v_call: TRBV28
clone_size: .
cdr3_nt: TGTGCCGGAAGAACGGGTAACTATGGCTACACCTTC
cdr3_aa: CAGRTGNYGYTF

j_call: TRBJ2-7
d_call: TRBD1
v_call: TRBV7-9
clone_size: .
cdr3_nt: TGTGCCAGCAGCTCAGGACAGGGACAGTCCTACGAGCAGTACTTC
cdr3_aa: CASSSGQGQSYEQYF

j_call: TRBJ1-2
d_call: TRBD1
v_call: TRBV28
clone_size: .
cdr3_nt: TGTGCCAGCGGGACAGGGAGAACTAACTATGGCTACACCTTC
cdr3_aa: CASGTGRTNYGYTF

j_call: TRBJ1-2
d_call: TRBD1
v_call: TRBV6-2/TRBV6-3
clone_size: .
cdr3_nt: TGTGCCAGCAGTTCTCCGACAGGGGACTATGGCTACACCTTC
cdr3_aa: CASSSPTGDYGYTF

j_call: TRBJ1-5
d_call: TRBD1
v_call: TRBV19
clone_size: .
cdr3_nt: TGTGCCAGTAGTATCTATCCGGGACAGGGGAATCAGCCCCAGCATTTT
cdr3_aa: CASSIYPGQGNQPQHF